These 5 T cell receptor beta chains were sequenced from one sample in a study of vaccination and CD4 T cells after COVID-19. Their antigens remain unidentified. As for treatment: approximately nine-day PBMC culture with coronavirus spike peptide pools or control peptides (ViraFEST assay). CD4+ T cells that came from the unexposed donor were collected before the COVID-19 pandemic (2011-2018). Sequencing of the DNA from cultured CD4+ T cells was carried out with the Oncomine TCR Beta short-read assay. In TCRdb, the PCR reads were re-called with MiXCR into one record per CDR3 protein. The sample shows 2,000 to 2,500 distinct CDR3 sequences, around 60% of them seen only once. Material: CD4+ T cells from blood, cultured in vitro. These receptors originate from a human donor in good health.

The chain is built from TRBV10-3 and TRBJ2-3; 7 bases match TRBD2. This CDR3 has 16 residues. From germline, CDR1 is ENHRY and CDR2 SYGVKD. V shed 4 bases, J shed 0 bases, and the junction held 7 bases outside the gene matches. Here the CDR3 reads CAISGLGGGSTDTQYF. Here the CDR3 DNA reads TGTGCCATCAGTGGACTGGGGGGAGGGAGCACAGATACGCAGTATTTT.

The table lists this clonotype with a few counts. V gene TRBV7-2 combines with J gene TRBJ1-6, with D unresolved. V lost 5 bases, J lost 10 bases, and 15 bases lay in between. The germline gives CDR1 SGHTA, CDR2 FQGNSA. The CDR3 is 14 amino acids. Written as DNA, the CDR3 is TGTGCCAGCAGCCAAAGAAGGGCGGAATCACCCCTCCACTTT. It translates to CASSQRRAESPLHF.

The V and J genes are TRBV7-2 and TRBJ1-5, with D possibly matching TRBD1 (5 bases). Germline CDR1 is SGHTA and CDR2 is FQGNSA. The CDR3 is made up of 15 amino acids. Trimming left V 1 base short and J 4 bases short, with 11 bases between. The CDR3 reads CASSLGTRENQPQHF. CDR3 DNA sequence: TGTGCCAGCAGCTTAGGGACAAGAGAGAATCAGCCCCAGCATTTT.

The chain joins TRBV20-1 to TRBJ2-3; D not resolved. There are 12 residues in the CDR3. Trimming left V 3 bases short and J 5 bases short, with 9 bases between. Germline V CDR1 and CDR2: DFQATT, SNEGSKA (reference sequence). The CDR3 is CSARGSRDTQYF. Here the CDR3 DNA reads TGCAGTGCTAGGGGGTCGCGAGATACGCAGTATTTT.

DNA for the CDR3: TGCAGTGCTAGAGGTTCTCCGGAATATAGCAATCAGCCCCAGCATTTT. It is translated as CSARGSPEYSNQPQHF. The chain has TRBV20-1 and TRBJ1-5, with unresolved D. V lost 1 base and J 0 bases, leaving 13 bases between the germline ends. The germline gives CDR1 DFQATT, CDR2 SNEGSKA (reference sequence). The CDR3 is made up of 16 amino acids.